The clone carrying this T cell receptor beta chain has a single count. Its antigen is unidentified. CDR1 and CDR2 (germline): SQVTM, ANQGSEA. Trimming stripped 0 bases from V and 10 bases from J, with 15 bases between. The CDR3 sequence is 13 residues long. Repertoires were generated with immunoSEQ multiplex PCR, while TCRdb's copy carries only in-frame clones and drops some. The table lists about 40,000 clones, about 87% of them singletons. The data were obtained in a study of T cells in narcolepsy. Study-level background: Healthy controls were enrolled alongside patients with narcolepsy type 1 or type 2.

Study-level results: Same-patient CSF and blood CD4+ T cell clonotypes included HCRT-specific and TRIB2-specific autoreactive ones. Healthy controls reportedly lacked the autoreactive clonotypes serially found in patients' blood.

Sample: CD45RA- memory CD4+ T cells from PBMCs. This TCR derives from a human donor with narcolepsy. V usage is TRBV29-1 and J usage is TRBJ1-1; tentatively, D is TRBD1 (5 bases). CDR3 residues: CSVEEWEVGGAFF. For the CDR3, the DNA is TGCAGCGTTGAAGAATGGGAAGTCGGGGGAGCTTTCTTT.